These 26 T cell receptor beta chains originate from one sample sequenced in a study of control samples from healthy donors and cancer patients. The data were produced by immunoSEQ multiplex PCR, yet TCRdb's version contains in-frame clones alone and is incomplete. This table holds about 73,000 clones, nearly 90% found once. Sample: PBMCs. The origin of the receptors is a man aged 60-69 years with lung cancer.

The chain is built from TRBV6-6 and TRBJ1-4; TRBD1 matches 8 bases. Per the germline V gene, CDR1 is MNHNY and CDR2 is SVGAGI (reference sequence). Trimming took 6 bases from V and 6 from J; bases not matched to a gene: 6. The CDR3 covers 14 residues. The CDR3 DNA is TGTGCCAGCAGGGACAGGGAAGGGGATGAAAAACTGTTTTTT. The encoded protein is CASRDREGDEKLFF.

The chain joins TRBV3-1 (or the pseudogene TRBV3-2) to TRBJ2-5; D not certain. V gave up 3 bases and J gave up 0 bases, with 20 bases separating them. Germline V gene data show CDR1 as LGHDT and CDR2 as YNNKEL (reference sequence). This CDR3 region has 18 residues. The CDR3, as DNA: TGTGCCAGCAGCCATCCAAGGCTTAGGGAAAAGGACCAAGAGACCCAGTACTTC. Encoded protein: CASSHPRLREKDQETQYF.

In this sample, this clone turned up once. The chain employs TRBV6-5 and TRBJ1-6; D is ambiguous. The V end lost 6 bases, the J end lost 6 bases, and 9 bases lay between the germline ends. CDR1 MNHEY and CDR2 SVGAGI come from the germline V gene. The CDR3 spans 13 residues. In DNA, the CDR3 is TGTGCCAGCAGACGCGATACTAATTCACCCCTCCACTTT. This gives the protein CASRRDTNSPLHF.

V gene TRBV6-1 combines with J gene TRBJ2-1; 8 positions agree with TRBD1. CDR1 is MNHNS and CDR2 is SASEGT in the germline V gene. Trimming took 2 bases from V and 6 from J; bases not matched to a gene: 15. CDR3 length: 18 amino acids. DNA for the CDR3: TGTGCCAGCAGTGAACGCATCTTGGACAGGGTAAGGGGCAATGAGCAGTTCTTC. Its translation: CASSERILDRVRGNEQFF.

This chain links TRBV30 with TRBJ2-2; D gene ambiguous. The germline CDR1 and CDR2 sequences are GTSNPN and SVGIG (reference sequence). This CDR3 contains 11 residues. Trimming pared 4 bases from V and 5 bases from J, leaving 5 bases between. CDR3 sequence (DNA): TGTGCCTGGACTAGGACCGGGGAGCTGTTTTTT. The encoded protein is CAWTRTGELFF.

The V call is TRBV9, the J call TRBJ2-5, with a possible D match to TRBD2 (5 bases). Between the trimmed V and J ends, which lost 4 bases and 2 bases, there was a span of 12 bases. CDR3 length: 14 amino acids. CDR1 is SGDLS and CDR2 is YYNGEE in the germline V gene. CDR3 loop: CASSPRGGQETQYF. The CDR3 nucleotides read TGTGCCAGCAGCCCCCGCGGAGGACAAGAGACCCAGTACTTC. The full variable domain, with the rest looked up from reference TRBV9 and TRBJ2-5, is DSGVTQTPKHLITATGQRVTLRCSPRSGDLSVYWYQQSLDQGLQFLIQYYNGEERAKGNILERFSAQQFPDLHSELNLSSLELGDSALYFCASSPRGGQETQYFGPGTRLLVL.

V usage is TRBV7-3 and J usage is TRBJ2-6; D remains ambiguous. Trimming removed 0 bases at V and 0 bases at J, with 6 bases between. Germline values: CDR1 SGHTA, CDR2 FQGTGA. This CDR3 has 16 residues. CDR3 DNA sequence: TGTGCCAGCAGCTTAACGGCTAGCTCTGGGGCCAACGTCCTGACTTTC. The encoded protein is CASSLTASSGANVLTF.

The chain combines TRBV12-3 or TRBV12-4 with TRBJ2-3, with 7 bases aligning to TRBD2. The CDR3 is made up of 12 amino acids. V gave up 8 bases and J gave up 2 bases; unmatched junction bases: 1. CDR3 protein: CASGRDTDTQYF. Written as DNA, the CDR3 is TGTGCCAGCGGGAGGGACACAGATACGCAGTATTTT.

In DNA, the CDR3 is TGTGCCACCAGTGATTCACAAGGGGGGGTGACCAAAAACATTCAGTACTTC. This sequence encodes CATSDSQGGVTKNIQYF. V usage is TRBV24-1 and J usage is TRBJ2-4, with D possibly matching TRBD2 (7 bases). V lost 2 bases and J 2 bases, leaving 15 bases between the germline ends. The CDR3 has 17 amino acids. The germline V gene encodes CDR1 KGHDR and CDR2 SFDVKD.

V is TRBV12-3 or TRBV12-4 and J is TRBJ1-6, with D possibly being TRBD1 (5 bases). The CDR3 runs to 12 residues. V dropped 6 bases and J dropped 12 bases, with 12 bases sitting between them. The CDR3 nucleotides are TGTGCCAGCAGCTGGGCTCAGGGACCCCTCCACTTT. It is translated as CASSWAQGPLHF.

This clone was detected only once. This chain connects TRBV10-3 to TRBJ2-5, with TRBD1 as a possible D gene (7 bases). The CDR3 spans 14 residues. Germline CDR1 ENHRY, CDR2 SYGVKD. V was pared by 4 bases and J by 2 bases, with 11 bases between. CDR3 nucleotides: TGTGCCATCAGTGGCAGGGGGGAGCAAGAGACCCAGTACTTC. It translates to CAISGRGEQETQYF.

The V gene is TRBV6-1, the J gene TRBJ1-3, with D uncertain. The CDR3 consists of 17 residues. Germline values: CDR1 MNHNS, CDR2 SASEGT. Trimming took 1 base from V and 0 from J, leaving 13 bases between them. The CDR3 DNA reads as TGTGCCAGCAGTGAAGATTTACGGTCAAGCTCTGGAAACACCATATATTTT. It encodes CASSEDLRSSSGNTIYF.

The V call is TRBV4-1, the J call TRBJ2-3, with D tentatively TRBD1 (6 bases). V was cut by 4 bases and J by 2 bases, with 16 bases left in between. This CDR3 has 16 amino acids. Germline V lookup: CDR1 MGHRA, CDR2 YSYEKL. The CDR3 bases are TGCGCCAGCAGCCTCACCAGAGGGGGTGTCACAGATACGCAGTATTTT. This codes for CASSLTRGGVTDTQYF.

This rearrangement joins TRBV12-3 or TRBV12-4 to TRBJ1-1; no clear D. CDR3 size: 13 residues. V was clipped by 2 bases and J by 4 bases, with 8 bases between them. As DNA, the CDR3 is TGTGCCAGCAGTTTAATGGGGTCCACTGAAGCTTTCTTT. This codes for CASSLMGSTEAFF.

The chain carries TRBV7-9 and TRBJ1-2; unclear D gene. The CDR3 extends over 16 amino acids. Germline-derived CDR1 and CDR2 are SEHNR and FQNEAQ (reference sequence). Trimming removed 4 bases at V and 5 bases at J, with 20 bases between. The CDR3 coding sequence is TGTGCCAGCAGCTCCCTTCGGGAGGGTCCGTTTTATGGCTACACCTTC. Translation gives CASSSLREGPFYGYTF.

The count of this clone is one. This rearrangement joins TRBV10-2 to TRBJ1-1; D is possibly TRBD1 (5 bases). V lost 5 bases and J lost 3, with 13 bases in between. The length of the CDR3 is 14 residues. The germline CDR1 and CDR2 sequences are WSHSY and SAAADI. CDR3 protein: CASSLQRGDTEAFF. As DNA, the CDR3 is TGCGCCAGCAGTTTACAAAGGGGAGACACTGAAGCTTTCTTT.

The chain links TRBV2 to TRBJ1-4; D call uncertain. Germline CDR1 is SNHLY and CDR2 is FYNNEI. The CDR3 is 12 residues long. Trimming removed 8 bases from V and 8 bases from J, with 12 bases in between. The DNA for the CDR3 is TGTGCCAGCTCCCTCTTCCGGGAAAAACTGTTTTTT. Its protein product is CASSLFREKLFF.

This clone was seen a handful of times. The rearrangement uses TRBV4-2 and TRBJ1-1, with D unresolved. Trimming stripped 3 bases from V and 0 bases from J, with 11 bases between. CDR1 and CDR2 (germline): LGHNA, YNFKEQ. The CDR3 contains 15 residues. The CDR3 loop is CASSQAFGVNTEAFF. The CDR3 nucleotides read TGTGCCAGCAGCCAGGCCTTTGGGGTGAACACTGAAGCTTTCTTT.

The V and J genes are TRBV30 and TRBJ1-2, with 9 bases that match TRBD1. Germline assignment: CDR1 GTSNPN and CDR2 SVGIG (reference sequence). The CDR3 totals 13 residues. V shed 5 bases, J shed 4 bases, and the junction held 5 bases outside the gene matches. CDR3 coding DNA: TGTGCCTGGGAACCGGGACAGGGCTATGGCTACACCTTC. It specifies CAWEPGQGYGYTF. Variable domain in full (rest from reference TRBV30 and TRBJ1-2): SQTIHQWPATLVQPVGSPLSLECTVEGTSNPNLYWYRQAAGRGLQLLFYSVGIGQISSEVPQNLSASRPQDRQFILSSKKLLLSDSGFYLCAWEPGQGYGYTFGSGTRLTVV.

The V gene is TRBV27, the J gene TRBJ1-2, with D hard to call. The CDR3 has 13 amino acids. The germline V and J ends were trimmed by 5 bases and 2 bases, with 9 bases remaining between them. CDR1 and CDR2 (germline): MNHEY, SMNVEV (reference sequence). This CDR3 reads CASSPHNNYGYTF. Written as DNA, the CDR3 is TGTGCCAGCAGTCCACACAACAACTATGGCTACACCTTC.

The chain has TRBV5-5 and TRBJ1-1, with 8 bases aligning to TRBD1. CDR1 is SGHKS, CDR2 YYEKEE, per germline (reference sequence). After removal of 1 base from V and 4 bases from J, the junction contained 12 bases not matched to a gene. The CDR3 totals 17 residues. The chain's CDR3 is CASSLFMQGAAGTEAFF. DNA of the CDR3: TGTGCCAGCAGCTTGTTTATGCAGGGGGCCGCTGGCACTGAAGCTTTCTTT.

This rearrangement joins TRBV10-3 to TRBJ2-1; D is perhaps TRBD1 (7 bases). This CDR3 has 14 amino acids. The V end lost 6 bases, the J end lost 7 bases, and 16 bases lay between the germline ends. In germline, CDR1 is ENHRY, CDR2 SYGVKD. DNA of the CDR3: TGTGCCATCAGATCAGGGGGGCCGTATAATGAGCAGTTCTTC. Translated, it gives CAIRSGGPYNEQFF.

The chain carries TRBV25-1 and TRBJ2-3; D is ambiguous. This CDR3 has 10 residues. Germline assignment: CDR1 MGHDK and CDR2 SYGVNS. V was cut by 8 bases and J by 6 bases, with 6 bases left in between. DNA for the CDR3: TGTGCCAGCGAGTGGGATACGCAGTATTTT. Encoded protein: CASEWDTQYF.

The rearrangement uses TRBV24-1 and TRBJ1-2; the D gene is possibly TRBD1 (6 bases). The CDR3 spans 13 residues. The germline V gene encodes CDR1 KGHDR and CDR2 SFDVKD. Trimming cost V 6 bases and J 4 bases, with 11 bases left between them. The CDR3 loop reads CATSSTGRYGYTF. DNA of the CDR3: TGTGCCACCAGTTCCACAGGGCGCTATGGCTACACCTTC.

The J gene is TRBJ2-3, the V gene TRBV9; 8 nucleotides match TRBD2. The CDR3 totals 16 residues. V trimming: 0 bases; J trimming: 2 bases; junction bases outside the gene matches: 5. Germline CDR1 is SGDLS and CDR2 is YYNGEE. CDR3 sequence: CASSVGAGGFTDTQYF. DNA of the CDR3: TGTGCCAGCAGCGTAGGCGCGGGGGGATTCACAGATACGCAGTATTTT.

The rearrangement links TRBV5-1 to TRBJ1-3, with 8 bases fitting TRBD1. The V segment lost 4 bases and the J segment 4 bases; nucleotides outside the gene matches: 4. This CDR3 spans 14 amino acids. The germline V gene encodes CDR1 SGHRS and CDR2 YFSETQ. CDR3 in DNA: TGCGCCAGCAGCCTACAGGGGGAGGGAAACACCATATATTTT. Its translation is CASSLQGEGNTIYF.